The source of this TCR beta chain is a study of blood T cell repertoires in COVID-19. Background on the study: Both acute and convalescent COVID-19 samples were obtained from the United States, Italy and Spain.

V shed 4 bases and J 4 bases; nucleotides not matched to a gene: 22. The V gene's germline CDR1 is SGHVS and CDR2 FQNEAQ. The CDR3 consists of 19 residues. Sequenced by immunoSEQ multiplex PCR; TCRdb stores in-frame clones only, minus some. Seen here are more than 200,000 clones, about 85% observed once, and the top ten hold roughly 3%. Sequenced material: peripheral blood. The chain uses TRBV7-8 and TRBJ2-7; TRBD2 matches at 7 bases. The sequence derives from a man younger than 35 with active or convalescent COVID-19. CDR3 residues: CASSSLGDYSVFKRYEQYF. The CDR3 DNA is TGTGCCAGCAGCTCCTTGGGGGACTACAGCGTCTTTAAGCGGTACGAGCAGTACTTC.